This T cell receptor beta chain appears in the sequencing data of a study of identical twins. The study's findings and limits: While abundant cord blood beta clonotypes carried fewer insertions, memory repertoires showed no such pattern.

Trimming removed 6 bases at V and 2 bases at J, with 12 bases between. The CDR3 is 14 residues long. About this clonotype itself: The target antigen is unknown.

Healthy Caucasians alone served as donors. TCRdb re-called the 5' RACE reads through MiXCR, storing one row per CDR3 protein. The sample yields about 530,000 distinct CDR3 sequences, 20% to 25% seen once. The same data also went into a second study, on yellow fever vaccine responses in identical twins.

This chain connects TRBV12-3 or TRBV12-4 to TRBJ2-3; D not resolved. This clonotype originated in a woman aged 18 to 35 in good health. The sequenced sample consisted of CD4+ T cells sorted from blood. The CDR3 region is CASRKDPATDTQYF. Here the CDR3 DNA reads TGTGCCAGCAGAAAAGACCCAGCCACAGATACGCAGTATTTT.